This T cell receptor (beta chain) is drawn from a study of CD8 T cells in Susac syndrome. Study-level findings and limits: The study admitted that it had a relatively small number of individuals in its TCR sequencing and HLA analysis.

Susac syndrome patients met recently defined diagnostic criteria for definite or probable disease. The TEMRA cells underwent FACS enrichment, while the CD8+ and CD4+ T cells underwent negative isolation. Concerning this clonotype: The antigen remains unidentified.

V lost 6 bases and J 1 base, leaving 11 bases between the germline ends. Germline values: CDR1 KGHSH, CDR2 LQKENI. The CDR3 loop spans 14 amino acids. Random-hexamer reverse transcription was applied to about 0.45 to 1 ug RNA. TCRdb re-derived calls from the immunoSEQ multiplex PCR reads in MiXCR, one entry per CDR3 protein. The sample has about 80,000 distinct CDR3 sequences, roughly 91% seen once. The rearrangement joins TRBV18 to TRBJ2-3, with a possible D match to TRBD2 (5 bases). This TCR was sampled from a human donor with Susac syndrome. The sample consisted of CD4+ T cells from PBMCs. CDR3: CASSGLLGTDTQYF. In DNA form, the CDR3 reads TGTGCCAGCTCTGGACTCTTAGGCACAGATACGCAGTATTTT.